These 10 T cell receptor beta chains were sequenced from one sample in a study of naive and memory T cell subsets (TCRdb year 2017). Library method: UMI-ligation and nested PCR. The listed sequencing device is Illumina MiSeq. The beta constant-region primer consisted of an equimolar mixture of two oligonucleotides that together covered TRBC1 and TRBC2. The ligated cDNA went through four rounds of PCR with nested alpha and beta constant-region primers together with the SP2 primer. In-frame beta chains were kept once TCRdb had trimmed the public reads at Q25 with fastp and called clones with MiXCR. Every CDR3 protein is listed once, alongside the most common genes and DNA of its rows. The table for this sample lists some 83,000 distinct CDR3 sequences; approximately 10% of them were counted only once. The top ten hold 0.95% to 1.5% of the sample. The sequenced material came from naive CD8+ T cells from blood. The cell subset or site label for this specimen denotes: naive T cells, CD45RA high CD27+. Source of these receptors: a human donor in good health.

This clonotype was detected ten times or more. V gene TRBV7-8 combines with J gene TRBJ1-1; maybe TRBD1 (5 bases). CDR3 length equals 15 residues. Looked up from germline, CDR1 is SGHVS and CDR2 is FQNEAQ. V lost 5 bases and J 2 bases, leaving 15 bases between the germline ends. CDR3 residues: CASSPLTGINTEAFF. CDR3 nucleotides: TGTGCCAGCAGCCCCCTTACAGGAATTAACACTGAAGCTTTCTTT.

V gene TRBV7-7 combines with J gene TRBJ2-3; tentative D call: TRBD1 (6 bases). V lost 4 bases to trimming and J lost 6 bases, with 14 bases between them. Germline lookup yields CDR1 SSHAT and CDR2 FNYEAQ (reference sequence). The CDR3 is made up of 14 amino acids. Written as DNA, the CDR3 is TGTGCCAGCAGCTCGTCCAGGGGCGGGGATACGCAGTATTTT. Residues: CASSSSRGGDTQYF.

The chain joins TRBV12-3 or TRBV12-4 to TRBJ2-7; tentatively, D is TRBD1 (5 bases). This CDR3 has 14 residues. With 1 base removed from V and 6 bases from J, the gap between germline ends came to 13 bases. CDR3 sequence (DNA): TGTGCCAGCAGTTTAGAGTCCAGGGATCCCGAGCAGTACTTC. As protein: CASSLESRDPEQYF.

This chain joins TRBV7-9 and TRBJ1-2; no firm D call. CDR1 and CDR2 from the germline V gene are SEHNR and FQNEAQ (reference sequence). This CDR3 spans 15 amino acids. The V end lost 5 bases, the J end lost 4 bases, and 17 bases lay between the germline ends. CDR3: CASSPGPDPTYGYTF. In DNA form, the CDR3 reads TGTGCCAGCAGCCCGGGCCCCGATCCAACCTATGGCTACACCTTC.

The CDR3 DNA is TGTGCCAGCAGTCTTACGGGCCGCACAGATACGCAGTATTTT. The encoded protein is CASSLTGRTDTQYF. The rearrangement joins TRBV28 to TRBJ2-3; no reliable D call. V lost 5 bases, J lost 1 base, and 10 bases lay in between. The germline V gene has CDR1 MDHEN and CDR2 SYDVKM. The CDR3 is 14 amino acids.

At least ten counts were recorded for this clonotype. The CDR3, as DNA: TGCAGTGCTAGAGATAAGCAGAGGAGCTCCTATAATTCACCCCTCCACTTT. Translating gives CSARDKQRSSYNSPLHF. The chain combines TRBV20-1 with TRBJ1-6, with unresolved D. V was cut by 0 bases and J by 0 bases, with 12 bases left in between. The CDR3 length is 17 residues. Germline CDR1 DFQATT, CDR2 SNEGSKA (reference sequence).

This clonotype appeared a few times. The gene calls are TRBV6-5 and TRBJ2-7; 10 bases are a match to TRBD2. J lost 2 bases, V lost 8 bases, and 6 bases had no gene match. Germline CDR1 is MNHEY and CDR2 is SVGAGI. This CDR3 has 14 residues. For the CDR3, the DNA is TGTGCCAGCGGGGCTAGCGGGGGAACCTACGAGCAGTACTTC. It is translated as CASGASGGTYEQYF.

This clonotype was found many times. This sequence joins TRBV29-1 and TRBJ1-5; possibly TRBD1 for D (5 bases). The CDR3 length is 17 residues. Per germline, CDR1 SQVTM and CDR2 ANQGSEA. CDR3 nucleotides: TGCAGGATCCTGACAGCGCGGACTGTTTATAGCAATCAGCCCCAGCATTTT. The encoded protein is CRILTARTVYSNQPQHF.

The chain links TRBV29-1 to TRBJ2-2, with a possible D match to TRBD2 (5 bases). In germline, CDR1 is SQVTM, CDR2 ANQGSEA. The CDR3 loop spans 15 amino acids. The V and J ends lost 0 bases and 2 bases respectively, with 10 bases between them. CDR3 coding DNA: TGCAGCGTTGAAGAGGGCCTAGCCAACACCGGGGAGCTGTTTTTT. Its protein is CSVEEGLANTGELFF.

This sequence joins TRBV27 and TRBJ1-5; D is undetermined. This CDR3 contains 15 residues. V was trimmed by 2 bases and J by 0 bases, leaving 8 bases between them. CDR1 and CDR2 from the germline V gene are MNHEY and SMNVEV (reference sequence). CDR3 loop: CASSLAATSNQPQHF. Here the CDR3 DNA reads TGTGCCAGCAGTTTAGCGGCGACTAGCAATCAGCCCCAGCATTTT.